This T cell receptor beta chain was sequenced for a study of blood T cell repertoires in COVID-19. This CDR3 spans 17 amino acids. Germline V gene lookup returns CDR1 SGHKS and CDR2 YYEKEE (reference sequence). V was clipped by 1 base and J by 6 bases, with 23 bases between them. Method: immunoSEQ multiplex PCR; TCRdb's copy keeps in-frame clones and lacks some. The table lists some 170,000 clones, around 80% of them singletons. The sequencing input was peripheral blood. The clonotype originates from a woman older than 75 with acute or convalescent COVID-19. The chain has TRBV5-5 and TRBJ2-7; weak D call: TRBD2 (5 bases). This CDR3 reads CASSLHASSVLPGEQYF. The CDR3 DNA sequence: TGTGCCAGCAGCTTGCACGCTAGCAGCGTTCTGCCTGGCGAGCAGTACTTC.